Listed here are 25 T cell receptor beta chains from one sample, sequenced in a study of cytomegalovirus exposure and HLA in healthy donors. A multiplex PCR was run with 60 Vbeta primers and 13 Jbeta primers. Using immunoSEQ multiplex PCR, the repertoire was profiled, and TCRdb retains in-frame clones only, with some absent. The table has around 200,000 clones, around four fifths seen once. Sequenced sample: PBMCs. These receptor sequences come from a woman aged 55-69 years in good health and CMV-seropositive.

The V call is TRBV5-4, the J call TRBJ1-6, with no clear D. Trimming left V 5 bases short and J 0 bases short, with 9 bases between. The CDR3 runs to 15 residues. CDR1 and CDR2 from the germline V gene are SGHNT and YYREEE (reference sequence). This CDR3 is CASRAGSSYNSPLHF. CDR3 bases: TGTGCCAGCAGGGCGGGGAGCTCCTATAATTCACCCCTCCACTTT.

This clone was seen a single time. The chain links TRBV28 to TRBJ2-7; 9 nucleotides align to TRBD2. CDR1 and CDR2 (germline): MDHEN, SYDVKM. The CDR3 extends over 15 amino acids. Germline trimming cut 8 bases from V and 0 bases from J; bases unmatched to any gene: 8. This chain's CDR3 is CASVGIAGASYEQYF. The CDR3 coding sequence is TGTGCCAGCGTTGGCATAGCGGGGGCCTCCTACGAGCAGTACTTC.

The chain uses TRBV28 and TRBJ1-1; D gene uncertain. The CDR3 is made up of 16 amino acids. Trimming pared 1 base from V and 1 base from J, leaving 13 bases between. From germline, CDR1 is MDHEN and CDR2 SYDVKM. CDR3 amino acids: CASSLYKEGRNTEAFF. The CDR3 DNA sequence: TGTGCCAGCAGTTTATACAAGGAGGGAAGGAACACTGAAGCTTTCTTT. Full variable domain (rest looked up from reference TRBV28 and TRBJ1-1): DVKVTQSSRYLVKRTGEKVFLECVQDMDHENMFWYRQDPGLGLRLIYFSYDVKMKEKGDIPEGYSVSREKKERFSLILESASTNQTSMYLCASSLYKEGRNTEAFFGQGTRLTVV.

This clone was seen only a few times. The CDR3 DNA sequence: TGTGCCAGCAGCTTAGGACAGGGGACAAGCTCTGGAAACACCATATATTTT. Protein: CASSLGQGTSSGNTIYF. The chain couples TRBV7-9 to TRBJ1-3, with 8 nucleotides matching TRBD1. CDR1 and CDR2 from the germline V gene are SEHNR and FQNEAQ (reference sequence). The V segment lost 1 base and the J segment 0 bases; nucleotides outside the gene matches: 5. The CDR3 consists of 17 residues.

V usage is TRBV6-5 and J usage is TRBJ2-7, with D unresolved. The length of the CDR3 is 10 residues. Trimming took 11 bases from V and 8 from J, leaving 13 bases between them. CDR1 and CDR2 from the germline V gene are MNHEY and SVGAGI. The CDR3 nucleotides read TGTGCCGGCCCTGGCGACAAGCAGTACTTC. Translating it yields CAGPGDKQYF.

V usage is TRBV7-2 and J usage is TRBJ1-2; D is possibly TRBD1 (6 bases). In germline, CDR1 is SGHTA, CDR2 FQGNSA. This CDR3 contains 14 residues. Trimming cost V 6 bases and J 4 bases, with 15 bases left between them. CDR3 sequence reads: CASRTGGGAYGYTF. CDR3 nucleotide sequence: TGTGCCAGCAGAACTGGAGGGGGGGCCTATGGCTACACCTTC.

The gene calls are TRBV18 and TRBJ1-1; 9 nucleotides match TRBD1. The CDR3 runs to 15 residues. Trimming cost V 2 bases and J 8 bases; bases outside gene matches: 9. Germline CDR1 and CDR2: KGHSH and LQKENI. The CDR3 region has the DNA TGTGCCAGCTCACCATCCCCGGACAGGGGAGCCGAAGCTTTCTTT. Translating gives CASSPSPDRGAEAFF.

In nucleotides, the CDR3 is TGTGCCATCAGTGAGGTAGCGGGAGAAGATACGCAGTATTTT. It specifies CAISEVAGEDTQYF. The chain links TRBV10-3 to TRBJ2-3; 9 bases line up with TRBD2. This CDR3 spans 14 amino acids. J lost 5 bases, V lost 2 bases, and 2 bases had no gene match. Germline CDR1 reads ENHRY; CDR2 reads SYGVKD.

The V gene is TRBV6-4, the J gene TRBJ1-3; 8 positions match TRBD1. The germline V gene encodes CDR1 MRHNA and CDR2 SNTAGT. The CDR3 is made up of 17 amino acids. The ends lost 8 bases at V and 1 base at J; junction bases unmatched: 13. This CDR3 reads CASPRNSGGKSGNTIYF. The CDR3 DNA follows: TGTGCCAGCCCGAGGAATTCAGGGGGCAAATCTGGAAACACCATATATTTT.

The chain uses TRBV18 and TRBJ1-6, with 9 positions matching TRBD1. V dropped 2 bases and J dropped 8; count of bases not matched to a gene: 1. There are 14 residues in the CDR3. The V gene's germline CDR1 is KGHSH and CDR2 LQKENI. CDR3: CASSPGQGHSPLHF. The CDR3 coding sequence is TGTGCCAGCTCACCAGGACAGGGGCATTCACCCCTCCACTTT.

The CDR3 nucleotides are TGCGCCAGCAGCGTGGACAGCTCTGGGGCCAACGTCCTGACTTTC. As protein: CASSVDSSGANVLTF. This sequence joins TRBV5-1 and TRBJ2-6, with a weak D call TRBD1 (6 bases). This CDR3 contains 15 residues. CDR1 is SGHRS and CDR2 is YFSETQ in the germline V gene. The ends were cut back, 4 bases at V and 0 bases at J, with 8 bases in the middle.

This chain connects TRBV4-2 to TRBJ1-3; 9 bases match TRBD1. CDR1 is LGHNA and CDR2 is YNFKEQ in the germline V gene. This CDR3 has 17 residues. V shed 4 bases and J 0 bases; nucleotides not matched to a gene: 7. CDR3 nucleotide sequence: TGTGCCAGCAGCCTTTACGGGACAGGGAACTCTGGAAACACCATATATTTT. It yields the protein CASSLYGTGNSGNTIYF.

The gene calls are TRBV5-1 and TRBJ2-5, with TRBD1 matching over 8 bases. The CDR3 extends over 14 amino acids. V shed 2 bases and J 1 base; nucleotides not matched to a gene: 1. The germline V gene has CDR1 SGHRS and CDR2 YFSETQ. In DNA, the CDR3 is TGCGCCAGCAGCTTCCAGGGGGCCCAAGAGACCCAGTACTTC. It yields the protein CASSFQGAQETQYF.

The chain links TRBV5-1 to TRBJ1-1, with D possibly TRBD1 on 6 matching bases. CDR1 and CDR2 from the germline V gene are SGHRS and YFSETQ. V was trimmed by 4 bases and J by 1 base, leaving 14 bases between them. This CDR3 comprises 15 residues. CDR3 protein: CASSTGGRENTEAFF. As DNA, the CDR3 is TGCGCCAGCAGCACGGGGGGCAGGGAGAACACTGAAGCTTTCTTT.

The chain links TRBV7-2 to TRBJ2-2; 7 nucleotides agree with TRBD2. This CDR3 region has 17 residues. V shed 2 bases and J 4 bases; nucleotides not matched to a gene: 10. Germline lookup yields CDR1 SGHTA and CDR2 FQGNSA. CDR3 sequence: CASSLTRASGSTGELFF. CDR3 DNA: TGTGCCAGCAGCTTAACCCGGGCTAGCGGTTCCACCGGGGAGCTGTTTTTT.

The chain links TRBV5-1 to TRBJ2-5; D is perhaps TRBD1 (6 bases). The V end was cut by 6 bases, the J end by 5 bases, with 20 bases between. The CDR3 is 15 amino acids. Per the germline V gene, CDR1 is SGHRS and CDR2 is YFSETQ. The CDR3 coding sequence is TGCGCCAGCACCGAATCTAACAGGGCTCCGGAGACCCAGTACTTC. This sequence encodes CASTESNRAPETQYF.

This clone was seen once. The chain links TRBV6-1 to TRBJ2-1; D not certain. Germline CDR1 MNHNS, CDR2 SASEGT. CDR3 size: 15 residues. Between the trimmed V and J ends, which lost 2 bases and 0 bases, there was a span of 8 bases. As DNA, the CDR3 is TGTGCCAGCAGTGAACTCAGTATCTCCTACAATGAGCAGTTCTTC. It encodes CASSELSISYNEQFF.

The chain has TRBV10-1 and TRBJ1-4, with 7 nucleotides matching TRBD1. With V trimmed by 6 bases and J by 0 bases, 10 bases remained unmatched. Germline V gives CDR1 WNHNN, CDR2 SYGVQD (reference sequence). This CDR3 comprises 17 residues. The CDR3 spells CASSQTGPLSTNEKLFF. The CDR3 DNA sequence: TGCGCCAGCAGCCAGACAGGGCCCTTATCAACTAATGAAAAACTGTTTTTT.

This clone was recorded only once. The chain has TRBV30 and TRBJ2-5; 8 bases fit TRBD2. The DNA end is a closer match to TRBJ2-7, so the J assignment may be wrong. The CDR3 is made up of 13 amino acids. The germline CDR1 and CDR2 sequences are GTSNPN and SVGIG (reference sequence). This CDR3 reads CASTPGLEGEQYF. The CDR3 region has the DNA TGTGCCTCTACGCCGGGACTAGAGGGCGAGCAGTACTTC.

The CDR3 DNA reads TGTGCCAGCGCAAATAACAGGGTCCACGAGCAGTACTTC. Translation: CASANNRVHEQYF. The chain has TRBV27 and TRBJ2-7; TRBD1 might be the D (6 bases). Germline V gene sequence: CDR1 MNHEY, CDR2 SMNVEV (reference sequence). V lost 8 bases to trimming and J lost 5 bases, with 16 bases between them. The CDR3 loop spans 13 amino acids.

This clone was counted a single time. This chain uses TRBV5-1 with TRBJ2-2; TRBD2 agrees at 9 bases. The germline V gene has CDR1 SGHRS and CDR2 YFSETQ. The trim removed 4 bases at V and 6 bases at J, leaving 13 bases unmatched. The CDR3 length is 17 residues. Here the CDR3 DNA reads TGCGCCAGCAGCCCCGAAGGGCCGCGGGAGGGCTCCGGGGAGCTGTTTTTT. Translation: CASSPEGPREGSGELFF.

The chain recombines TRBV6-5 with TRBJ1-1; maybe TRBD1 (5 bases). The V end lost 5 bases, the J end lost 4 bases, and 11 bases lay between the germline ends. The germline CDR1 and CDR2 sequences are MNHEY and SVGAGI. The CDR3 covers 13 residues. The DNA for the CDR3 is TGTGCCAGCAGTCGATCCGGGGGCACTGAAGCTTTCTTT. Its protein product is CASSRSGGTEAFF.

This clone was detected many times. The chain employs TRBV4-3 and TRBJ2-6; no definite D call. The germline CDR1 and CDR2 sequences are LGHNA and YSLEER. The CDR3 covers 16 residues. V lost 0 bases and J 4 bases, leaving 10 bases between the germline ends. The CDR3 spells CASSQEASWGANVLTF. CDR3 bases: TGCGCCAGCAGCCAAGAGGCTTCGTGGGGGGCCAACGTCCTGACTTTC.

This clone appeared a few times. The rearrangement uses TRBV6-6 and TRBJ1-2; 8 nucleotides align to TRBD1. The CDR3 runs to 15 residues. After removal of 5 bases from V and 3 bases from J, the junction contained 8 bases not matched to a gene. Per the germline V gene, CDR1 is MNHNY and CDR2 is SVGAGI (reference sequence). DNA for the CDR3: TGTGCCAGCAGTAGAGACAGGGGCGCCCACTATGGCTACACCTTC. Translating gives CASSRDRGAHYGYTF.

The V and J genes are TRBV28 and TRBJ2-7; 7 bases align to TRBD1. Germline-derived CDR1 and CDR2 are MDHEN and SYDVKM. Trimming cost V 5 bases and J 2 bases; bases outside gene matches: 9. CDR3 length: 15 residues. CDR3 DNA sequence: TGTGCCAGCAGTCTATCCTGGACAGGCCCCTACGAGCAGTACTTC. This translates into CASSLSWTGPYEQYF. Full variable domain (outside the CDR3, taken from reference TRBV28 and TRBJ2-7): DVKVTQSSRYLVKRTGEKVFLECVQDMDHENMFWYRQDPGLGLRLIYFSYDVKMKEKGDIPEGYSVSREKKERFSLILESASTNQTSMYLCASSLSWTGPYEQYFGPGTRLTVT.